The present T cell receptor (beta chain) was sequenced within a study of blood T cells in healthy people across ages (dated by TCRdb to the mid-2010s). For the wider study: Template switching captured roughly one uniquely barcoded TCR beta cDNA molecule per two T cells in model experiments. Donors were grouped into four age groups: young (average approximately 16 years), middle-aged (about 40), aged (about 59) and long-lived (less than 85). For two donors (one aged 18 to 30 and one aged 80 or older), the study analyzed two additional independent replicas of 1 million unique cDNA reads from the same blood draw. To track age-related changes in TCR beta repertoire diversity, the study relied on deep sequencing normalized with unique cDNA molecular identifiers. To avoid experimental bias, donors of different ages were randomly spread across the sequencing lanes. The paper's findings and limits, for the study overall: Compared with the aged group, the long-lived group had more naive CD4+ T cells, fewer expanded clones and increased TCR diversity, suggesting age selection. Estimates of total diversity from one million sequenced T cells were regarded as lower bounds and underestimates. Bulk unsorted PBMC profiling prevented conclusive comparison of naive and antigen-experienced compartments. A strong correlation was found between observed TCR beta diversity and the percentage of naive T cells measured by flow cytometry. Observed TCR beta diversity per million T cells fell roughly linearly with age, and a significant reduction was already apparent by age about 36. Donor CMV infection status was unknown, potentially confounding age-related changes in expanded clonotypes.

Library preparation employed 5' RACE. This sample was sequenced with an Illumina HiSeq 2500. The second PCR ran for about 6 to 12 cycles and used a J-beta primer mix along with a sample-barcoded 5' primer. A template-switch 5' adaptor carrying 12 random nucleotides introduced a unique molecular identifier onto each TCR beta cDNA molecule. Each sample yielded at least 2.5 million CDR3-containing paired-end reads. First-strand cDNA was synthesized from all RNA with the Mint cDNA synthesis kit, primed by a TRBC-specific oligonucleotide. Following uracil-DNA glycosylase treatment, a first 18-cycle PCR with universal primers M1SS and BC2_uni_R was performed on all cDNA. Per the original workflow: Each sample was normalized by randomly selecting 1 million high-quality reads, each carrying a distinct molecular identifier. Instead of being binned into consensus sequences, reads that shared molecular identifiers were thrown out. MiTCR, with a Q25 quality threshold and the strictest error-elimination algorithm, was used for CDR3 identification, clonotype clustering and error correction. A nonparametric unseen species model with Euler transformation was used to estimate lower-bound total TCR beta diversity. The raw public data were reprocessed by TCRdb itself: fastp quality trimming at Q25, MiXCR clonotype calling, in-frame beta chains only. Rows are unified per CDR3 protein, each entry keeping the most common DNA and genes. The V and J calls shown here were made by TCRdb, not taken from the authors' results. Across this sample there are 650,000 to 1,000,000 distinct CDR3 sequences, with under 40% seen only once. 10% to 15% of the sample is held by the ten biggest clonotypes.

Systemically healthy Caucasian individuals from Russia, around 39 in total and aged about 6 to 90 years, were included as donors. Roughly 10 milliliters of peripheral blood were drawn from each donor into EDTA-treated Vacutainer tubes. Ficoll-Paque density-gradient centrifugation was used to isolate PBMCs, with at least 7 million per sample. Total RNA, at least 6 micrograms per sample, was extracted from PBMCs with Trizol reagent. Naive CD45RAhigh/CD27high T cell percentages were measured by flow cytometry on a PBMC aliquot from every donor. From the cysteine through the phenylalanine, the CDR3 covers 15 amino acids. Of the read, only the CDR3 DNA is kept; its 45 bases are in frame from base 1. V has 0 bases trimmed and J has 3 bases trimmed; junction bases matching no gene number 4. The germline V gene provides CDR1 MNHNS and CDR2 SASEGT. This clonotype came up many times. The antigen it recognizes is unknown. Base qualities are missing; no much larger clone stands one base away.

This receptor chain uses TRBV6-1 and TRBJ2-7; 8 middle bases align to TRBD1. The specimen sequenced was blood. This clonotype originated in a young man in good health. The nucleotides are TGTGCCAGCAGTGAAGCCGGGACAGGCCTCTACGAGCAGTACTTC. Translated, this gives CASSEAGTGLYEQYF.